This T cell receptor (beta chain) was observed in a study of blood T cell repertoires in COVID-19. Study summary: Collection of acute and convalescent COVID-19 samples took place in the United States, Italy and Spain. In each case, the material was cDNA or gDNA derived from T cells, B-cell-depleted T cells, or PBMCs.

Per the germline V gene, CDR1 is SGHDT and CDR2 is YYEEEE. V gave up 2 bases and J gave up 0 bases, with 14 bases separating them. This CDR3 has 16 residues. Only in-frame clones appear in the TCRdb table, and some are missing; sequencing was by immunoSEQ multiplex PCR. The sample holds over 200,000 clones, 87% seen once. The sample comprised peripheral blood. The clonotype comes from a man aged 35-49 years with active or convalescent COVID-19. The chain recombines TRBV5-6 with TRBJ1-2, with no clear D. The CDR3 sequence: CASSLTQSIANYGYTF. CDR3 nucleotide sequence: TGTGCCAGCAGCTTAACACAGAGTATAGCTAACTATGGCTACACCTTC.